The entry below gives a single T cell receptor (beta chain) sequence along with its context. Its antigen is undetermined. These data are taken from a study of T cell responses to AZD1222 COVID-19 vaccine. Overall study findings and caveats: The sample set comprised mostly white British donors with more females, and clonal diversity was possibly underestimated. Mapped onto spike, vaccine-associated CD4 TCRs spanned it and were dominant at 160-218 and 743-854. AZD1222 recipients seropositive at baseline numbered only five to seven.

TCRdb keeps only in-frame clones here, not all; method: immunoSEQ multiplex PCR. The sample shows about 140,000 clones, around nine tenths of them seen only once. V gave up 4 bases and J gave up 6 bases, with 17 bases separating them. The CDR3 sequence is 15 residues long. Germline CDR1 and CDR2: SGDLS and YYNGEE. This sequence joins TRBV9 and TRBJ2-1; tentatively, D is TRBD1 or TRBD2 (6 bases each). The source material was peripheral blood, sampled on day 0 of AZD1222 vaccination. The clonotype was recovered from an adult in good health. Here the CDR3 reads CASSLSGGLSNEQFF. The CDR3 coding sequence is TGTGCCAGCAGCTTGAGTGGGGGGCTTTCCAATGAGCAGTTCTTC. Based on the CDR3 plus reference TRBV9 and TRBJ2-1, the full variable domain is DSGVTQTPKHLITATGQRVTLRCSPRSGDLSVYWYQQSLDQGLQFLIQYYNGEERAKGNILERFSAQQFPDLHSELNLSSLELGDSALYFCASSLSGGLSNEQFFGPGTRLTVL.